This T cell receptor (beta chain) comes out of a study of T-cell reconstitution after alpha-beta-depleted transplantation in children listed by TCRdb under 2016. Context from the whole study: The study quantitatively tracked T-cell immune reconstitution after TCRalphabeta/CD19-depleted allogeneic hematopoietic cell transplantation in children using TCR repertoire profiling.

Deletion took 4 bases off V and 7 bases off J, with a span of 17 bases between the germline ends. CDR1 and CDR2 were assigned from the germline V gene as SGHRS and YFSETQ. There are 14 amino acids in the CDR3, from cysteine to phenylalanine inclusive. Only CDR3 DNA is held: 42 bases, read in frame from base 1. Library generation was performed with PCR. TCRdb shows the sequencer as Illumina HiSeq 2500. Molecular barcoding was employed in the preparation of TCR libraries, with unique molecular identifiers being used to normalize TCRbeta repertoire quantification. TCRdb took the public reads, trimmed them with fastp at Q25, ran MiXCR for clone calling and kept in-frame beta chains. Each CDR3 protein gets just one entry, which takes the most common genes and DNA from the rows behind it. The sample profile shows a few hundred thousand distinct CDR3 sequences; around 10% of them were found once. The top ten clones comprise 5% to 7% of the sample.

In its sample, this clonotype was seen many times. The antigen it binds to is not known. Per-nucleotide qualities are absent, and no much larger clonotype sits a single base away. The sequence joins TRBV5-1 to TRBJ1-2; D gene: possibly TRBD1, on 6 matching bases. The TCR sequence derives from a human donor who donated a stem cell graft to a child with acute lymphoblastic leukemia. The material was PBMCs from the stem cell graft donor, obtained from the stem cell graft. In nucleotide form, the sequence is TGCGCCAGCAGCGCATCAGGGGCTGCGAGTGGCTACACCTTC. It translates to CASSASGAASGYTF.